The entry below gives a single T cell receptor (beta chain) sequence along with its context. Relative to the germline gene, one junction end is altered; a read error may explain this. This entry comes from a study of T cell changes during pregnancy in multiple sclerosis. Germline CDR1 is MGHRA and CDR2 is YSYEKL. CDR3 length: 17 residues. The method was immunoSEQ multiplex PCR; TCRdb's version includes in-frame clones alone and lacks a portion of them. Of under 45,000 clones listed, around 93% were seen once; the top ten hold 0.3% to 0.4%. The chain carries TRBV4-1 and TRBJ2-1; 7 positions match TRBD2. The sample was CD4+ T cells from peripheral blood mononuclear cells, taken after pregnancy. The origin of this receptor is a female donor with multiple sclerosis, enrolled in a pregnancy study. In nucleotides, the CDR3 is TGCGCCAGCAGCGAGGGGCGGGGGAGGGAGAAAGGCAATGAGCAGCTCTTC. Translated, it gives CASSEGRGREKGNEQLF.